This is a list of T cell receptor beta chains from one sample in a study of T cells in tuberculosis. Using immunoSEQ multiplex PCR, the repertoire was profiled, and TCRdb retains in-frame clones only, with some absent. The data show tens of thousands of clones, 92% seen once. The source was PBMCs, collected at tuberculosis diagnosis. The receptors were sampled from an adult with tuberculosis. Some clones in this sample may be carry-over from other donors' samples. CDR3s include the opening cysteine and the closing phenylalanine or tryptophan. A row's size may be missing; if present it is once, few, many or a size class.

TRBV7-6,-,TRBJ1-2,CASSSGGWNGYTF
TRBV5-1,-,TRBJ2-3,CASSTGLAGGTDTQYF
TRBV19,-,TRBJ1-1,CASSTKRGMNTEAFF
TRBV5-1,-,TRBJ2-1,CASSLEPSGGYNEQFF
TRBV7-9,-,TRBJ1-1,CASSLPGGVLTEAFF
TRBV25-1,-,TRBJ1-3,CASSHPGGIGNTIYF
TRBV29-1,-,TRBJ1-5,CSVEVGPDTYSNQPQHF
TRBV2,once,TRBJ2-3,CASRALTGGTDTQYF
TRBV7-8,-,TRBJ1-1,CASNPTGGSEAFF
TRBV6-1,-,TRBJ2-2,CASSRTSVMSGELFF
TRBV7-9,-,TRBJ2-4,CASSLEDTPLAKNIQYF
TRBV5-6,-,TRBJ1-5,CASSWGRNQPQHF
TRBV7-6,-,TRBJ2-3,CASSLDWSDTQYF
TRBV18,once,TRBJ2-3,CASSPPTGASTDTQYF
TRBV6-5,-,TRBJ2-2,CASSPGLPYTGELFF
TRBV10-3,once,TRBJ2-1,CAITVIKGGYNEQFF
TRBV18,-,TRBJ2-7,CASSPGTGVTYEQYF
TRBV7-8,-,TRBJ2-7,CASSSDWGSYEQYF
TRBV6-5,-,TRBJ2-7,CASSYGTAILEQYF
TRBV9,-,TRBJ1-6,CASSVTGRDSPLHF
TRBV20-1,-,TRBJ2-1,CSARGTYEQFF
TRBV12-5,-,TRBJ1-2,CASGLAKGWGFYYYGYTF
TRBV29-1,-,TRBJ2-1,CSGSGGNSYNEQFF
TRBV10-2,-,TRBJ1-4,CASSENRRNEKLFF
TRBV6-5,-,TRBJ1-6,CASSYSTVLYNSPLHF
TRBV5-1,-,TRBJ2-7,CASSLVVRGEQYF
TRBV5-1,-,TRBJ2-2,CASSSGQGLTGELFF
TRBV2,-,TRBJ1-6,CASSESRGYNSPLHF
TRBV6-6,once,TRBJ2-7,CASNWGVSYEQYF
TRBV2,once,TRBJ2-7,CASSGGTGQF
TRBV5-6,-,TRBJ2-1,CASSSRKAGGPPNNEQFF
TRBV10-2,-,TRBJ1-2,CASSGWDRGGDYGYTF
TRBV10-3,-,TRBJ1-1,CAISDQLAGTGAGAFF
TRBV5-6,once,TRBJ1-4,CASSLGLINEKLFF
TRBV11-2,-,TRBJ1-2,CASSIEVLGQGVYGYTF
TRBV11-2,-,TRBJ1-1,CASSLTVLPVNTEAFF
TRBV30,-,TRBJ1-5,CAWSRDRGNSNQPQHF
TRBV10-3,-,TRBJ1-6,CAIRKDIYNSPLHF
TRBV18,-,TRBJ2-5,CASSPRTDKETQYF
TRBV11-3,-,TRBJ2-7,CASSLGQGISYEQYF
TRBV10-3,-,TRBJ1-3,CAISGPKKGAQRNTIYF
TRBV27,once,TRBJ1-6,CASSTPDRINSPLHF
TRBV4-2,once,TRBJ2-6,CASSHDSVFRSSGANVLTF
TRBV15,-,TRBJ1-5,CATSRAFRGQGNQPQHF
TRBV28,-,TRBJ1-2,CASSSGQAYYGYTF
TRBV5-1,once,TRBJ2-7,CASSSRTAYEQYF
TRBV29-1,-,TRBJ2-2,CSAGTGGAGELFF
TRBV11-2,few,TRBJ2-7,CASSYRTAYEQYF